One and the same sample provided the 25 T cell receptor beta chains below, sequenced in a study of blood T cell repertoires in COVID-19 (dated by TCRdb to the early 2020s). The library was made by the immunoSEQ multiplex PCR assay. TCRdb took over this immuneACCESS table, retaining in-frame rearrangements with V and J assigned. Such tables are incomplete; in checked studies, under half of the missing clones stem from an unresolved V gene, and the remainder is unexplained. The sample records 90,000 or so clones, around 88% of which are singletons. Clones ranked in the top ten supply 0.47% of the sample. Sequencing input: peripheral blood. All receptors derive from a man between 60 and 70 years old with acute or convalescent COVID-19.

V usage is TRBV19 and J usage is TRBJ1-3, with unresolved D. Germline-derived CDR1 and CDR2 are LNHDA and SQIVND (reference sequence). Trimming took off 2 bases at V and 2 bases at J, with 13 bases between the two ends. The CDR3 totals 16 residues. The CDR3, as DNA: TGTGCCAGTAGTATATTAAGGGAGTCTACTGGAAACACCATATATTTT. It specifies CASSILRESTGNTIYF.

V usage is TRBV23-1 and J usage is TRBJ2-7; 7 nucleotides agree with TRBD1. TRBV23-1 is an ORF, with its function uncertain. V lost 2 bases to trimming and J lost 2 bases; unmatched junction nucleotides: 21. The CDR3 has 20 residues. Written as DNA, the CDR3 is TGCGCCAGCAGTCAAAAAAGAGTAAAATGTAGGGACAGAACTGCCTACGAGCAGTACTTC. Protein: CASSQKRVKCRDRTAYEQYF.

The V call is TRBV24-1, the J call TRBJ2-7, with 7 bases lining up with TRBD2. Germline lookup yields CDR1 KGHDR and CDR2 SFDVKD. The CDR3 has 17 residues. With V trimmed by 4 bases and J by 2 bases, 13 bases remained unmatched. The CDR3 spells CATSESTSADYTYEQYF. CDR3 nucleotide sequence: TGTGCCACCAGTGAGAGCACTAGCGCGGACTACACCTACGAGCAGTACTTC.

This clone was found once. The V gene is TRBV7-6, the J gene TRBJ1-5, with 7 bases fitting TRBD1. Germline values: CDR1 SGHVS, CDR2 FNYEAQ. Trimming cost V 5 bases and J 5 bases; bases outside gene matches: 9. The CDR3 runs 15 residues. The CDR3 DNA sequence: TGTGCCAGCAGCGCAACGAGCAGGGGGGATCAGCCCCAGCATTTT. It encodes CASSATSRGDQPQHF.

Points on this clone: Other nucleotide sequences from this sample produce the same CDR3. The CDR3 sequence is CASSLGLAGTYEQYF. As DNA, the CDR3 is TGCGCCAGCAGCTTGGGACTAGCGGGAACTTACGAGCAGTACTTC. The rearrangement joins TRBV5-1 to TRBJ2-7, with TRBD2 matching 11 bases. In germline, CDR1 is SGHRS, CDR2 YFSETQ. The CDR3 spans 15 residues. J gave up 4 bases and V 0 bases, and 3 bases lay outside the gene matches.

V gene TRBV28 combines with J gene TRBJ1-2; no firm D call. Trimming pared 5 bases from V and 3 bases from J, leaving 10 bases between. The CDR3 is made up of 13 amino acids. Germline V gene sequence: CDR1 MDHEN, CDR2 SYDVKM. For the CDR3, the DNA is TGTGCCAGCAGTCCGGGAGGCGACTATGGCTACACCTTC. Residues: CASSPGGDYGYTF.

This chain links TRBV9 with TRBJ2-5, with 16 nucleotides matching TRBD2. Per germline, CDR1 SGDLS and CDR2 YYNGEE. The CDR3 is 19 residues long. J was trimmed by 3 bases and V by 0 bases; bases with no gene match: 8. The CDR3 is CASSVEPLGLAGGKETQYF. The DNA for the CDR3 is TGTGCCAGCAGCGTAGAACCTCTGGGACTAGCGGGAGGGAAAGAGACCCAGTACTTC.

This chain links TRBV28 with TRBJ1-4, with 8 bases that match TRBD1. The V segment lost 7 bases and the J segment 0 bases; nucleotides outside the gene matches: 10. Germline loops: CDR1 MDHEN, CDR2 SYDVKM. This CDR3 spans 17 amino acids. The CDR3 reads CASNRGTGDATNEKLFF. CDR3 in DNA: TGTGCCAGCAACAGAGGGACAGGAGATGCAACTAATGAAAAACTGTTTTTT.

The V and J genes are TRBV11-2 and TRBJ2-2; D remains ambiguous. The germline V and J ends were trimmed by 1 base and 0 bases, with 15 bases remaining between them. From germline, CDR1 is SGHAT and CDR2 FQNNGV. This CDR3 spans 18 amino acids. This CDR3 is CASSLAQRPSTNTGELFF. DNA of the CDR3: TGTGCCAGCAGCTTAGCCCAGAGGCCGTCTACGAACACCGGGGAGCTGTTTTTT.

CDR3: CASSQDSGGQFF. CDR3 DNA sequence: TGTGCCAGCAGCCAAGATAGCGGGGGGCAGTTCTTC. The chain carries TRBV3-1 (or the pseudogene TRBV3-2) and TRBJ2-1; 9 nucleotides agree with TRBD2. CDR1 is LGHDT and CDR2 is YNNKEL in the germline V gene (reference sequence). The CDR3 covers 12 residues. V was clipped by 0 bases and J by 12 bases; unmatched bases: 0.

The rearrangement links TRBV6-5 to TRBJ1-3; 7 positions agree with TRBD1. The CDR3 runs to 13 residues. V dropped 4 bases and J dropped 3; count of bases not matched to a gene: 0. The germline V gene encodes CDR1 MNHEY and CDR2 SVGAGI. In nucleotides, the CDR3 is TGTGCCAGCAGTTCAGGGGGTGGAAACACCATATATTTT. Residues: CASSSGGGNTIYF.

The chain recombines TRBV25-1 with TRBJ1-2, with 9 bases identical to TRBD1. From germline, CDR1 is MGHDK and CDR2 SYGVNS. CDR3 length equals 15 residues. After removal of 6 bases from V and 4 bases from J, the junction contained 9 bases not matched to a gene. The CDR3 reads CASSLQGAGFYGYTF. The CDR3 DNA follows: TGTGCCAGCAGCCTACAGGGGGCTGGCTTCTATGGCTACACCTTC.

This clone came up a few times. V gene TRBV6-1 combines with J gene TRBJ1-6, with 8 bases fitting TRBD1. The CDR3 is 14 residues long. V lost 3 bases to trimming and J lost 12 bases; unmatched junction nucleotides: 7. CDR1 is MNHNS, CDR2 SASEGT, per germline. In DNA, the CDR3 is TGTGCCAGCAGTGACGGGCAGGGGGCCGTACCCCTCCACTTT. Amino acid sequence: CASSDGQGAVPLHF.

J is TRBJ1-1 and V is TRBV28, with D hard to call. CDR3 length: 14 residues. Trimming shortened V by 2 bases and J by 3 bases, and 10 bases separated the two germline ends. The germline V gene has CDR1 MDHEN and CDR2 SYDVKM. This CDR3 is CASSLLTDYTEAFF. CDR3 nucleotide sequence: TGTGCCAGCAGTTTACTCACTGATTACACTGAAGCTTTCTTT. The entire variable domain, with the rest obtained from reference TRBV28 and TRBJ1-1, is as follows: DVKVTQSSRYLVKRTGEKVFLECVQDMDHENMFWYRQDPGLGLRLIYFSYDVKMKEKGDIPEGYSVSREKKERFSLILESASTNQTSMYLCASSLLTDYTEAFFGQGTRLTVV.

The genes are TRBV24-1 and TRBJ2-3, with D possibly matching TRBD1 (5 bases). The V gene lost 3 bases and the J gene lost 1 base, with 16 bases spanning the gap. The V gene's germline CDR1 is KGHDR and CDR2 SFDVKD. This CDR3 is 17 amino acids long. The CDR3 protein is CATSDPKGTGGTDTQYF. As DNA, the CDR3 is TGTGCCACCAGTGATCCCAAGGGCACAGGAGGCACAGATACGCAGTATTTT.

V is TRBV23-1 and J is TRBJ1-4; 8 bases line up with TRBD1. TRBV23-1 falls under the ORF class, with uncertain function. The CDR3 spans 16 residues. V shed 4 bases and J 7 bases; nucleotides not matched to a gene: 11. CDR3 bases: TGCGCCAGCAGTCCTCACCTCGACAGGGGAGGTGAAAAACTGTTTTTT. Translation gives CASSPHLDRGGEKLFF.

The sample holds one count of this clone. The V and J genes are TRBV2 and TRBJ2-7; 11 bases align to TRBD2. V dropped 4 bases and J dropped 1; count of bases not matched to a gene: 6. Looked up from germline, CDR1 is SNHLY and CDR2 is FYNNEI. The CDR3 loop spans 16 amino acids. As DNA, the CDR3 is TGTGCCAGCAGTGTCGCCCTAGCGGGGGGTTCCTACGAGCAGTACTTC. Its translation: CASSVALAGGSYEQYF.

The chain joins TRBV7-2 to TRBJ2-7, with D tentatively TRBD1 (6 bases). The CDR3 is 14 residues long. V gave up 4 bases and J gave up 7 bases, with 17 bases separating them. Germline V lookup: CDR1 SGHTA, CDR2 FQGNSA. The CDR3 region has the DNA TGTGCCAGCAGCTCACTTCCAGGGGTGAGAGAGCAGTACTTC. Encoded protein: CASSSLPGVREQYF.

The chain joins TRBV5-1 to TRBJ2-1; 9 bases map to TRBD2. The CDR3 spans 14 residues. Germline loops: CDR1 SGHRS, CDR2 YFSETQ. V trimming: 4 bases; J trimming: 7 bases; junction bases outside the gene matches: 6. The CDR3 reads CASSKGLAENEQFF. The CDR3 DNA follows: TGCGCCAGCAGCAAGGGACTAGCAGAGAATGAGCAGTTCTTC.

The CDR3, as DNA: TGTGCCAGCAGCCCCGCGGGAGAGCAGTACTTC. Protein sequence: CASSPAGEQYF. V usage is TRBV11-2 and J usage is TRBJ2-7; D might be TRBD2 (6 bases). Trimming cost V 5 bases and J 7 bases, with 9 bases left between them. The CDR3 has 11 amino acids. The germline gives CDR1 SGHAT, CDR2 FQNNGV.

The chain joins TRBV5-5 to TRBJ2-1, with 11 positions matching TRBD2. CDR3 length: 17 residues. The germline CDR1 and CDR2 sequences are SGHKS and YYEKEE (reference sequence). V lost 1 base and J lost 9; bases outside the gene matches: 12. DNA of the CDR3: TGTGCCAGCAGCTTGAGAAGAACTAGCGGGAGATCAAGTGAGCAGTTCTTC. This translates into CASSLRRTSGRSSEQFF.

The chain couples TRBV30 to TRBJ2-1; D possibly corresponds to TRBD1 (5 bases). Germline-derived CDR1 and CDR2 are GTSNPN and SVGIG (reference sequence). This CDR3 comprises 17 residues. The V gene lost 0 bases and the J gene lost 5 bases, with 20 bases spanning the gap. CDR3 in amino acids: CAWSVRIGVLSNNEQFF. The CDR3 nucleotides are TGTGCCTGGAGTGTACGGATAGGGGTTCTGTCAAACAATGAGCAGTTCTTC.

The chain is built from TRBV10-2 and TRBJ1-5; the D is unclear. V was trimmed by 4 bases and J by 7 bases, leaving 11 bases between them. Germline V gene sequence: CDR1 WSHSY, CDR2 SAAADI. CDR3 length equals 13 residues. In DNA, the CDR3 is TGCGCCAGCAGTGGAGGCGCCGGGCAGCCCCAGCATTTT. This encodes CASSGGAGQPQHF.

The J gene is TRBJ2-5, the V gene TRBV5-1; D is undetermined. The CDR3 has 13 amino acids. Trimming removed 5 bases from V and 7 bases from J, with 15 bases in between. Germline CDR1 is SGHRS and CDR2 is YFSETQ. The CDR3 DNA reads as TGCGCCAGCAGACCTAGGAGTGAAGGGACCCAGTACTTC. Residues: CASRPRSEGTQYF. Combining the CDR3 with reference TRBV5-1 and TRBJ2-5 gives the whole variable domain KAGVTQTPRYLIKTRGQQVTLSCSPISGHRSVSWYQQTPGQGLQFLFEYFSETQRNKGNFPGRFSGRQFSNSRSEMNVSTLELGDSALYLCASRPRSEGTQYFGPGTRLLVL.

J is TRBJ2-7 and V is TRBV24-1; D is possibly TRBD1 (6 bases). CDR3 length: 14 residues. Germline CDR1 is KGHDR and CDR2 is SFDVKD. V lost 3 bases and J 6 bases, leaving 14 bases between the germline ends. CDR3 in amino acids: CATSDLAGDGEQYF. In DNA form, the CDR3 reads TGTGCCACCAGTGATCTAGCAGGGGACGGCGAGCAGTACTTC.